This is a list of T cell receptor beta chains from one sample in a study of blood T cell repertoires in COVID-19. Assay: immunoSEQ multiplex PCR; the TCRdb copy retains only in-frame clones and omits some. Of roughly 220,000 clones listed, 70% to 85% are singletons. Sequencing was carried out using peripheral blood. These receptors were obtained from a woman aged 40-49 years who had recovered from COVID-19. Both conserved end residues are part of each CDR3. Each record gives: V gene, D gene, clone size, J gene, CDR3 protein, CDR3 DNA. A D gene is named only where the DNA matches it firmly. Expanded clones get a size class; other rows say once, few or many, or leave the size out.

v_gene: TRBV5-4
d_gene: TRBD1
abundance: NA
j_gene: TRBJ2-5
CDR3aa: CASSQGQGRHLETQYF
CDR3nt: TGTGCCAGCAGCCAGGGACAGGGCCGTCACTTAGAGACCCAGTACTTC

v_gene: TRBV27
d_gene: NA
abundance: NA
j_gene: TRBJ1-1
CDR3aa: CASSLQENTEAFF
CDR3nt: TGTGCCAGCAGTTTACAGGAGAACACTGAAGCTTTCTTT

v_gene: TRBV18
d_gene: TRBD1
abundance: NA
j_gene: TRBJ2-1
CDR3aa: CASSPAGGRGDEQFF
CDR3nt: TGTGCCAGCTCACCAGCAGGGGGCAGAGGCGATGAGCAGTTCTTC

v_gene: TRBV9
d_gene: TRBD2
abundance: NA
j_gene: TRBJ2-5
CDR3aa: CASSVEGSGGGETQYF
CDR3nt: TGTGCCAGCAGCGTAGAGGGTAGCGGGGGTGGGGAGACCCAGTACTTC

v_gene: TRBV19
d_gene: TRBD1
abundance: once
j_gene: TRBJ1-4
CDR3aa: CASSPRQGGFPEKLFF
CDR3nt: TGTGCCAGTAGTCCCCGACAGGGCGGTTTCCCTGAAAAACTGTTTTTT

v_gene: TRBV19
d_gene: NA
abundance: NA
j_gene: TRBJ2-3
CDR3aa: CASSMPRGARSTHTQYF
CDR3nt: TGTGCCAGTAGTATGCCTCGGGGGGCGCGATCGACCCATACGCAGTATTTT

v_gene: TRBV19
d_gene: NA
abundance: NA
j_gene: TRBJ2-3
CDR3aa: CATASREVADTQYF
CDR3nt: TGTGCCACCGCTTCGAGGGAGGTTGCAGATACGCAGTATTTT

v_gene: TRBV3-1/TRBV3-2
d_gene: TRBD2
abundance: NA
j_gene: TRBJ2-3
CDR3aa: CASSQGLAVITTDTQYF
CDR3nt: TGTGCCAGCAGCCAAGGACTAGCGGTGATCACCACAGATACGCAGTATTTT

v_gene: TRBV5-1
d_gene: TRBD1
abundance: NA
j_gene: TRBJ2-7
CDR3aa: CASSGDRFSGEQYF
CDR3nt: TGCGCCAGCAGCGGGGACAGGTTTTCTGGCGAGCAGTACTTC

v_gene: TRBV18
d_gene: TRBD1
abundance: once
j_gene: TRBJ1-4
CDR3aa: CASASGTGPEKLFF
CDR3nt: TGTGCCAGCGCCTCCGGGACAGGGCCCGAAAAACTGTTTTTT

v_gene: TRBV6-2/TRBV6-3
d_gene: TRBD1
abundance: NA
j_gene: TRBJ1-5
CDR3aa: CASSYGPRGLGNQPQHF
CDR3nt: TGTGCCAGCAGTTACGGCCCGAGGGGGCTGGGCAATCAGCCCCAGCATTTT

v_gene: TRBV9
d_gene: TRBD2
abundance: NA
j_gene: TRBJ2-1
CDR3aa: CASTKTSGSYNEQFF
CDR3nt: TGTGCCAGCACAAAGACTAGCGGGAGCTACAATGAGCAGTTCTTC

v_gene: TRBV5-1
d_gene: TRBD1
abundance: NA
j_gene: TRBJ2-5
CDR3aa: CASSGTAGETQYF
CDR3nt: TGCGCCAGCAGTGGGACAGCCGGAGAGACCCAGTACTTC

v_gene: TRBV10-3
d_gene: NA
abundance: NA
j_gene: TRBJ1-2
CDR3aa: CAISESGYGYTF
CDR3nt: TGTGCCATCAGTGAATCCGGGTACGGCTACACCTTC

v_gene: TRBV29-1
d_gene: TRBD1
abundance: NA
j_gene: TRBJ1-2
CDR3aa: CSASGQGAFGYTF
CDR3nt: TGCAGCGCATCGGGACAGGGGGCTTTTGGCTACACCTTC

v_gene: TRBV6-5
d_gene: TRBD1
abundance: NA
j_gene: TRBJ1-2
CDR3aa: CATEDRANYGYTF
CDR3nt: TGTGCCACAGAGGACAGGGCGAACTATGGCTACACCTTC

v_gene: TRBV2
d_gene: TRBD2
abundance: NA
j_gene: TRBJ2-3
CDR3aa: CASSEEASGVTDTQYF
CDR3nt: TGTGCCAGCAGTGAAGAGGCTAGCGGGGTCACAGATACGCAGTATTTT

v_gene: TRBV19
d_gene: NA
abundance: NA
j_gene: TRBJ2-1
CDR3aa: CASSSRQDDEQFF
CDR3nt: TGTGCCAGTAGTTCTCGACAGGATGATGAGCAGTTCTTC

v_gene: TRBV2
d_gene: NA
abundance: NA
j_gene: TRBJ2-5
CDR3aa: CASSGGTHGETQYF
CDR3nt: TGTGCCAGCAGTGGCGGGACTCACGGGGAGACCCAGTACTTC

v_gene: TRBV7-6
d_gene: NA
abundance: NA
j_gene: TRBJ1-2
CDR3aa: CASSPRPANYGYTF
CDR3nt: TGTGCCAGCAGCCCTAGGCCAGCTAACTATGGCTACACCTTC

v_gene: TRBV7-2
d_gene: TRBD1
abundance: once
j_gene: TRBJ1-5
CDR3aa: CASTIGTGNQPQHF
CDR3nt: TGTGCCAGCACCATTGGGACAGGCAATCAGCCCCAGCATTTT

v_gene: TRBV18
d_gene: TRBD1
abundance: NA
j_gene: TRBJ2-3
CDR3aa: CASSGDIDRDTDTQYF
CDR3nt: TGTGCCAGCTCCGGAGATATCGACAGGGACACAGATACGCAGTATTTT

v_gene: TRBV2
d_gene: NA
abundance: NA
j_gene: TRBJ1-1
CDR3aa: CASRTTGDGTEAFF
CDR3nt: TGTGCCAGCAGGACGACAGGAGACGGCACTGAAGCTTTCTTT

v_gene: TRBV11-3
d_gene: NA
abundance: NA
j_gene: TRBJ2-5
CDR3aa: CASSLFQQETQYF
CDR3nt: TGTGCCAGCAGCTTATTCCAGCAAGAGACCCAGTACTTC

v_gene: TRBV29-1
d_gene: TRBD1
abundance: NA
j_gene: TRBJ2-1
CDR3aa: CSVGLQHRGLNNEQFF
CDR3nt: TGCAGCGTCGGACTCCAACACAGGGGGCTGAACAATGAGCAGTTCTTC

v_gene: TRBV11-3
d_gene: NA
abundance: NA
j_gene: TRBJ1-4
CDR3aa: CASSLDSTVEKLFF
CDR3nt: TGTGCCAGCAGCTTAGATTCCACGGTTGAAAAACTGTTTTTT

v_gene: TRBV25-1
d_gene: TRBD1
abundance: NA
j_gene: TRBJ1-6
CDR3aa: CASSDLGQGAWSPLHF
CDR3nt: TGTGCCAGCAGTGACCTCGGACAGGGGGCTTGGTCACCCCTCCACTTT

v_gene: TRBV3-1/TRBV3-2
d_gene: TRBD1
abundance: NA
j_gene: TRBJ2-3
CDR3aa: CASSQRVDRDSTDTQYF
CDR3nt: TGTGCCAGCAGCCAGCGGGTCGACAGGGACAGCACAGATACGCAGTATTTT

v_gene: TRBV16
d_gene: NA
abundance: NA
j_gene: TRBJ1-1
CDR3aa: CASTSEQGTTEAFF
CDR3nt: TGTGCCAGCACCTCAGAGCAGGGGACCACTGAAGCTTTCTTT

v_gene: TRBV3-1/TRBV3-2
d_gene: NA
abundance: NA
j_gene: TRBJ2-7
CDR3aa: CASSQSRVGEQYF
CDR3nt: TGTGCCAGCAGCCAGAGCAGGGTGGGGGAGCAGTACTTC

v_gene: TRBV5-6
d_gene: TRBD2
abundance: NA
j_gene: TRBJ2-1
CDR3aa: CASSYSGGAYNEQFF
CDR3nt: TGTGCCAGCAGCTATAGCGGGGGGGCTTACAATGAGCAGTTCTTC